This T cell receptor (beta chain) originates from a study of blood T cell repertoires in COVID-19. Trimming removed 5 bases at V and 6 bases at J, with 5 bases between. This CDR3 is built from 11 residues. The table came from immunoSEQ multiplex PCR; TCRdb's copy has only in-frame clones and leaves some out. This table holds just under 95,000 clones, under 90% found once. V is TRBV12-3 or TRBV12-4 and J is TRBJ2-1; D might be TRBD2 (5 bases). Sequenced: peripheral blood. The source is a human donor in a cohort sampled during active COVID-19. The CDR3 protein is CASSGLNEQFF. In DNA form, the CDR3 reads TGTGCCAGCAGTGGACTCAATGAGCAGTTCTTC.